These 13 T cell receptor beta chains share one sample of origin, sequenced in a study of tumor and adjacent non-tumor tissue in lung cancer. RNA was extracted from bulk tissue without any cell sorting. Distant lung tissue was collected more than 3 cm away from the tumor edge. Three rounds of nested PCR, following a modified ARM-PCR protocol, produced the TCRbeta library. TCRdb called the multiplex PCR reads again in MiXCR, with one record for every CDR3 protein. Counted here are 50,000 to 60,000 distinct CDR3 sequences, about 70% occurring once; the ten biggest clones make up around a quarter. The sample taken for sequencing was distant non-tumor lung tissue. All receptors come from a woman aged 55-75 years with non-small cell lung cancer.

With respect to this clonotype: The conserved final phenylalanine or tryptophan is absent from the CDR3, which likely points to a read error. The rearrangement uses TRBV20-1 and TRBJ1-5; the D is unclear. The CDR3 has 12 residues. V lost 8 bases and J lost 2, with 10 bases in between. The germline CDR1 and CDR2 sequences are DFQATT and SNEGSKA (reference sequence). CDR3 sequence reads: CSIGRRNQPQHL. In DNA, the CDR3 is TGCAGTATCGGGAGACGCAATCAGCCCCAGCATTTA.

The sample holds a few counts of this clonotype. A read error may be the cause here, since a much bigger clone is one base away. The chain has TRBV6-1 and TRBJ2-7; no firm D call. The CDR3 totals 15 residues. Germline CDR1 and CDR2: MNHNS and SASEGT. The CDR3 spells CANSEEVVGNYEQYF. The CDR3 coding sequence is TGTGCCAACAGTGAAGAGGTGGTTGGCAACTACGAGCAGTACTTC.

In nucleotides, the CDR3 is TGCAGTGCTAGAAATATAAGGGGGACTGAAGAGACCCAGTACTTC. It codes for CSARNIRGTEETQYF. The V call is TRBV20-1, the J call TRBJ2-5; D could derive from TRBD1 or TRBD2 (6 bases each). The CDR3 sequence is 15 residues long. Trimming removed 2 bases from V and 3 bases from J, with 16 bases in between. Germline V CDR1 and CDR2: DFQATT, SNEGSKA (reference sequence).

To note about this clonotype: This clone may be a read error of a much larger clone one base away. The CDR3 sequence is CASSLTWTGDGADTQYF. DNA for the CDR3: TGCGCCAGCAGCTTGACCTGGACAGGGGATGGAGCAGATACGCAGTATTTT. The chain employs TRBV5-1 and TRBJ2-3, with 9 bases aligning to TRBD1. The germline V gene has CDR1 SGHRS and CDR2 YFSETQ. The CDR3 runs to 17 residues. The V gene end was trimmed by 1 base and the J gene end by 4 bases; junction bases not matched to a gene: 10.

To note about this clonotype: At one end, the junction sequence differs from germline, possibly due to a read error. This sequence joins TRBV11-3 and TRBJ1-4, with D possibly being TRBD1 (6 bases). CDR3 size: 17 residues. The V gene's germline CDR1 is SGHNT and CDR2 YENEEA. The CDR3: CASSRHRGAGANEKLLF. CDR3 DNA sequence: TGTGCCAGCAGCCGACACCGGGGGGCCGGAGCTAATGAAAAACTGCTTTTT.

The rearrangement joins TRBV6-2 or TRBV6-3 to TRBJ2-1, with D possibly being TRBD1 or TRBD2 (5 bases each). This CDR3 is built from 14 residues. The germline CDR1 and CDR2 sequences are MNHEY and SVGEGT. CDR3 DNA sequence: TGTGCTTGCAGGGATCCGGGGTGCGAGGATGAGCAGTTCTTC. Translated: CACRDPGCEDEQFF.

For the CDR3, the DNA is TGCGCCAGCAGTAGCGGGAAAAATGACGAGCAGTACTTC. This gives the protein CASSSGKNDEQYF. This chain joins TRBV10-1 and TRBJ2-7; TRBD2 agrees at 7 bases. V trimming: 5 bases; J trimming: 5 bases; junction bases outside the gene matches: 6. Germline-derived CDR1 and CDR2 are WNHNN and SYGVQD (reference sequence). The CDR3 sequence is 13 residues long.

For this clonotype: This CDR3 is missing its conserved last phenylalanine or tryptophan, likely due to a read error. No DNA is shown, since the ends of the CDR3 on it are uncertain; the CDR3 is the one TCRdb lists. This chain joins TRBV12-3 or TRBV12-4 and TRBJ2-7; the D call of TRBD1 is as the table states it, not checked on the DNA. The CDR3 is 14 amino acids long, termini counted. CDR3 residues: CASPWNRGRYEQYL.

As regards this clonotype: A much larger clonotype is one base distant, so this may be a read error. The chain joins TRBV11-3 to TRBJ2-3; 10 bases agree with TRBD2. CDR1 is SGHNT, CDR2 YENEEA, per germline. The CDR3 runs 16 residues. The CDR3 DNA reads TGTGCCAGCAGACCGGGGACTAGCGAAAACACAGATACGCATTATTTT. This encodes CASRPGTSENTDTHYF.

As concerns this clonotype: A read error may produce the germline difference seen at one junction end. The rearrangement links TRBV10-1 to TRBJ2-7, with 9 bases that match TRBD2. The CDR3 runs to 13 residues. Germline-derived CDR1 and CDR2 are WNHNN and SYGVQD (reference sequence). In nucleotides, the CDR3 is TGTGCCAGCAGTAGCGGGGGAAATGACGAGCTGTACTTC. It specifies CASSSGGNDELYF.

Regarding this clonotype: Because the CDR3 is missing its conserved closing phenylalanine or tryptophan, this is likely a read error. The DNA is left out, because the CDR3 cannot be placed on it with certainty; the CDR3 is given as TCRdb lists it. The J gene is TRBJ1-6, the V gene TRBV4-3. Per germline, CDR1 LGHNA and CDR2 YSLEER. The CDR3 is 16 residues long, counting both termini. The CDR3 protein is CASSQDGRTYNSPHHV.

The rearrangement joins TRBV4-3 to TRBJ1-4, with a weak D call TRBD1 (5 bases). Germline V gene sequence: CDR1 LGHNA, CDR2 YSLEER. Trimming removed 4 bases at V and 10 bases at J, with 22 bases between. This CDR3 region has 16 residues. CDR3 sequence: CASSRNSGGGTGKLFF. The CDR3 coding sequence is TGCGCCAGCAGCCGCAACTCGGGTGGGGGAACCGGAAAACTGTTTTTT.

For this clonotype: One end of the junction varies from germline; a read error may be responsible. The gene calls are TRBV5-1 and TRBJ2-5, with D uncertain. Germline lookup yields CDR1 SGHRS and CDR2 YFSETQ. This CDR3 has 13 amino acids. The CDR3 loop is CVSSRGREETQHF. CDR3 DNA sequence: TGCGTCAGCAGCCGAGGCAGAGAAGAGACCCAGCACTTC.